This paragraph reports one T cell receptor beta chain. What it binds is unknown. Amplification of the TCR beta CDR3 regions used RNA transcripts (as template). HTBI-primed first-round RT-PCR preceded second-round multiplex PCR. TCRdb used MiXCR to reprocess the multiplex PCR reads, holding one entry per CDR3 protein. This sample has some 1.1 million distinct CDR3 sequences; roughly 35% occur once, and the top ten carry 11%. CDR3 length: 13 residues. Germline V lookup: CDR1 SGHTA, CDR2 FQGNSA. Trimming stripped 8 bases from V and 5 bases from J, with 13 bases between. The entry originates in a study of Graves' ophthalmopathy and Graves' hyperthyroidism. The study, taken as a whole, reports: The model's ophthalmopathy progression predictions had roughly 71% sensitivity and less than 75% specificity.

Sequenced: peripheral blood or thyroid tissue (not recorded which). The receptor comes from an adult man with Graves' hyperthyroidism. The chain couples TRBV7-2 to TRBJ1-5; maybe TRBD1 (5 bases). CDR3 in DNA: TGTGCCAGCCGCCTGGGGGGTGATCAGCCCCAGCATTTT. It codes for CASRLGGDQPQHF.